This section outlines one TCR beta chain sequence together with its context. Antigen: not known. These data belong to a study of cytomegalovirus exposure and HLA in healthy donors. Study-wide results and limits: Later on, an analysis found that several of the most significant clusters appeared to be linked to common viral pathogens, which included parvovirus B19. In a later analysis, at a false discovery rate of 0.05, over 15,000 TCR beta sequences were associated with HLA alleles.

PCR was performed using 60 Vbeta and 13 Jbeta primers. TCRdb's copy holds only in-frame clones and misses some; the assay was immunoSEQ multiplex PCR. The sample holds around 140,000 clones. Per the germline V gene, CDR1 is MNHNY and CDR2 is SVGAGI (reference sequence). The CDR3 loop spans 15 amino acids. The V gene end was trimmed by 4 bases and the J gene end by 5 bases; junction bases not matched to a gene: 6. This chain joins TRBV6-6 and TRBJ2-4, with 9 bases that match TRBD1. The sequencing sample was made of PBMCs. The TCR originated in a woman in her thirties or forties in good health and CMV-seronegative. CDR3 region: CASSFQGQGQNIQYF. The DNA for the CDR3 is TGTGCCAGCAGTTTCCAGGGACAGGGTCAAAACATTCAGTACTTC.